A selection of T cell receptor beta chains follows, all from one sample in a study of shared clonotypes between healthy human individuals. TCRdb keeps only in-frame clones here, not all; method: immunoSEQ multiplex PCR. The table lists 2 million to 2.5 million clones, 90% to 96% of them singletons, with 0.13% in the top ten. The sequencing input was naive CD4+ T cells sorted from blood. These receptor sequences come from a man aged 18 to 35 in good health. CDR3s include the opening cysteine and the closing phenylalanine or tryptophan.

>TRBJ1-2|TRBV10-3
CAISDLVRDSYGYTF
>TRBJ1-5|TRBV21-1
CASSKEGCQPQHF
>TRBJ1-5|TRBV30
CAWICWGGRGVNQPQHF
>TRBJ1-1|TRBV19
CASQGGWGKNTEAFF
>TRBJ2-5|TRBV6-1
CASSVGEGWETQYF
>TRBJ2-3|TRBV19
CASSIRSAEDPDTQYF
>TRBJ2-3|TRBV11-1
CASSLAGGNTQYF
>TRBJ1-1|TRBV6-6
CASSYQGNTEAFF
>TRBJ2-7|TRBV11-2
CASSLYGGPYEQYF
>TRBJ2-7|TRBV2
CASSPPGQGSYEQYF
>TRBJ2-1|TRBV5-4
CASSWGLAGEGNEQFF
>TRBJ2-5|TRBV15
CATSSIVALAGGSRGTQYF
>TRBJ1-4|TRBV10-3
CAISEGGGGEKLFF
>TRBJ2-2|TRBV7-9
CASSYGINTGELFF
>TRBJ2-4|TRBV10-2
CASSESTSGTHIQYF
>TRBJ2-1|TRBV6-5
CASSYRTPYNEQFF
>TRBJ2-5|TRBV9
CASSVGVKETQYF
>TRBJ1-1|TRBV30
CAWSPPGRGPFEAFF
>TRBJ1-2|TRBV19
CASSPAALGHSNYGYTF
>TRBJ2-1|TRBV28
CASGGASSYNEQFF
>TRBJ2-5|TRBV5-1
CASSLSPLTKTSGRQETQYF
>TRBJ1-2|TRBV6-6
CAGQTANYGYTF
>TRBJ1-2|TRBV19
CASSIERGPSYGYTF
>TRBJ1-1|TRBV6-4
CASSDSGRRVRANTEAFF
>TRBJ1-5|TRBV7-2
CASSGVSNQPQHF
>TRBJ2-1|TRBV5-1
CASSLSLAGGHSEQFF
>TRBJ2-4|TRBV25-1
CASSEFKGAKNIQYF
>TRBJ1-2|TRBV15
CATSRAGTPPYYGYTF
>TRBJ1-6|TRBV6-5
CASRDRGTGNSPLHF